Presented here are 30 T cell receptor beta chains from one specimen sequenced in a study of cytomegalovirus exposure and HLA in healthy donors. PCR used 60 Vbeta primers and 13 Jbeta primers. The table came from immunoSEQ multiplex PCR; TCRdb's copy has only in-frame clones and leaves some out. The table lists roughly 130,000 clones, around 84% of them singletons. Sequenced material: PBMCs. The origin of the receptors is a man in his fifties in good health and CMV-seronegative.

This chain uses TRBV27 with TRBJ2-2; 7 bases line up with TRBD1. Germline V lookup: CDR1 MNHEY, CDR2 SMNVEV (reference sequence). The CDR3 is 19 residues long. The V gene end was trimmed by 4 bases and the J gene end by 1 base; junction bases not matched to a gene: 15. CDR3 sequence (DNA): TGTGCCAGCAGTTCTTGGGCCGGCTGGTCAGGGGGGAACACCGGGGAGCTGTTTTTT. Translating gives CASSSWAGWSGGNTGELFF.

The chain couples TRBV6-6 to TRBJ2-2, with a tentative D call TRBD2 (5 bases). This CDR3 is built from 14 residues. V dropped 6 bases and J dropped 1 base, with 9 bases sitting between them. The germline CDR1 and CDR2 sequences are MNHNY and SVGAGI (reference sequence). The CDR3 DNA is TGTGCCAGCAGCAAAGCGGTGAACACCGGGGAGCTGTTTTTT. This sequence encodes CASSKAVNTGELFF.

This rearrangement joins TRBV5-6 to TRBJ2-1; 10 nucleotides line up with TRBD1. Losses at the gene ends were 0 bases for V and 8 bases for J; bases not matched to a gene: 11. There are 17 residues in the CDR3. The germline V gene encodes CDR1 SGHDT and CDR2 YYEEEE. CDR3 coding DNA: TGTGCCAGCAGCTTGGAGGTTGGGGACAGGGGTGAAGATGAGCAGTTCTTC. Translating gives CASSLEVGDRGEDEQFF.

The gene calls are TRBV6-5 and TRBJ1-4; D possibly corresponds to TRBD1 (6 bases). Germline V lookup: CDR1 MNHEY, CDR2 SVGAGI. This CDR3 has 13 residues. V was cut by 6 bases and J by 8 bases, with 13 bases left in between. This chain's CDR3 is CASSVLGGEKLFF. CDR3 coding DNA: TGTGCCAGCAGCGTCCTAGGGGGAGAAAAACTGTTTTTT.

The V and J genes are TRBV23-1 and TRBJ1-1, with D unclear. TRBV23-1 qualifies as an ORF whose function is uncertain. There are 12 residues in the CDR3. Deletions cut 10 bases from V and 3 bases from J, with 12 bases between. The CDR3 region has the DNA TGCGCCATCCCCGCCCAGGACACTGAAGCTTTCTTT. It encodes CAIPAQDTEAFF.

The chain recombines TRBV2 with TRBJ2-1, with 10 bases fitting TRBD2. V gave up 7 bases and J gave up 3 bases; unmatched junction bases: 9. The CDR3 has 16 amino acids. CDR1 SNHLY and CDR2 FYNNEI come from the germline V gene. The CDR3 DNA reads as TGTGCCAGCACGAGCGGGGGGGCCGAACTCTACAATGAGCAGTTCTTC. Translation gives CASTSGGAELYNEQFF.

CDR3: CAWTVLGGTEAFF. The CDR3 nucleotides read TGTGCCTGGACCGTCCTGGGGGGCACTGAAGCTTTCTTT. This sequence joins TRBV30 and TRBJ1-1; possible D gene TRBD1, 5 bases. Trimming removed 4 bases from V and 4 bases from J, with 13 bases in between. This CDR3 spans 13 amino acids. CDR1 is GTSNPN and CDR2 is SVGIG in the germline V gene (reference sequence).

This sequence joins TRBV7-6 and TRBJ1-5, with a tentative D call TRBD1 (5 bases). The CDR3 loop spans 14 amino acids. The V gene lost 0 bases and the J gene lost 6 bases, with 9 bases spanning the gap. Looked up from germline, CDR1 is SGHVS and CDR2 is FNYEAQ. CDR3 coding DNA: TGTGCCAGCAGCTTAGCTAGCGGGGGTCAGCCCCAGCATTTT. Its translation: CASSLASGGQPQHF.

V gene TRBV9 combines with J gene TRBJ1-2; no clear D gene. There are 12 residues in the CDR3. Trimming stripped 3 bases from V and 7 bases from J, with 10 bases between. Germline V gene lookup returns CDR1 SGDLS and CDR2 YYNGEE. This chain's CDR3 is CASSDNSRGYTF. CDR3 coding DNA: TGTGCCAGCAGCGATAACAGCCGTGGCTACACCTTC.

The V gene is TRBV19, the J gene TRBJ2-1; 9 nucleotides align to TRBD1. The CDR3 runs to 13 residues. V shed 5 bases, J shed 6 bases, and the junction held 2 bases outside the gene matches. Germline V lookup: CDR1 LNHDA, CDR2 SQIVND (reference sequence). The chain's CDR3 is CASSATGGNEQFF. The CDR3 bases are TGTGCCAGTAGTGCGACAGGGGGCAATGAGCAGTTCTTC.

Worth noting for this clone: The junction departs from the called germline gene at one end, perhaps through a read error. V is TRBV10-3 and J is TRBJ1-5, with 8 bases aligning to TRBD1. This CDR3 spans 15 amino acids. The germline V gene has CDR1 ENHRY and CDR2 SYGVKD. This CDR3 reads CAIRKDRESNQPQHF. DNA of the CDR3: TGTGCCATCAGAAAGGACAGGGAAAGCAATCAGCCTCAGCATTTT.

The rearrangement joins TRBV4-3 to TRBJ1-3; D call uncertain. Germline V gene sequence: CDR1 LGHNA, CDR2 YSLEER. This CDR3 has 14 residues. V was clipped by 3 bases and J by 7 bases, with 13 bases between them. CDR3 nucleotide sequence: TGCGCCAGCAGCCACCTCATTTCGGTTAACACCATATATTTT. Translation gives CASSHLISVNTIYF.

The gene calls are TRBV6-6 and TRBJ1-3; tentatively, D is TRBD1 (6 bases). CDR3 length: 15 amino acids. Per germline, CDR1 MNHNY and CDR2 SVGAGI (reference sequence). The V and J ends lost 2 bases and 0 bases respectively, with 8 bases between them. The CDR3 is CASSYRQASGNTIYF. DNA for the CDR3: TGTGCCAGCAGTTACCGACAGGCCTCTGGAAACACCATATATTTT.

The J gene is TRBJ1-3, the V gene TRBV7-2; 7 nucleotides match TRBD1. The CDR3 consists of 17 residues. Germline values: CDR1 SGHTA, CDR2 FQGNSA. V gave up 3 bases and J gave up 0 bases; unmatched junction bases: 8. The CDR3 region has the DNA TGTGCCAGCAGCTTCGGTCGACAGGGCCCCTCTGGAAACACCATATATTTT. Its protein product is CASSFGRQGPSGNTIYF.

The gene calls are TRBV19 and TRBJ2-2, with D tentatively TRBD2 (6 bases). Germline CDR1 is LNHDA and CDR2 is SQIVND (reference sequence). The CDR3 has 17 residues. The V end was cut by 6 bases, the J end by 0 bases, with 17 bases between. The CDR3 DNA follows: TGTGCCAGTAGCACTAGGGGTAGCGGAACGAACACCGGGGAGCTGTTTTTT. Translating it yields CASSTRGSGTNTGELFF.

This sequence joins TRBV29-1 and TRBJ2-7; 8 bases map to TRBD1. V lost 3 bases and J lost 4; bases outside the gene matches: 5. CDR3 length: 13 amino acids. Germline loops: CDR1 SQVTM, CDR2 ANQGSEA. The CDR3 DNA reads as TGCAGCGTTGACGGGACAGGAACTTACGAGCAGTACTTC. Its translation is CSVDGTGTYEQYF.

The rearrangement uses TRBV19 and TRBJ2-3, with 9 bases aligning to TRBD1. Trimming took 4 bases from V and 5 from J; bases not matched to a gene: 4. The CDR3 has 14 amino acids. Germline CDR1 LNHDA, CDR2 SQIVND (reference sequence). The CDR3 reads CASSNRGRGDTQYF. The DNA for the CDR3 is TGTGCCAGTAGTAACAGGGGGCGCGGAGATACGCAGTATTTT.

This clone was counted many times. J is TRBJ2-7 and V is TRBV5-8; 8 bases agree with TRBD1. Per the germline V gene, CDR1 is SGHTS and CDR2 is YDEGEE. The CDR3 length is 15 residues. J was trimmed by 0 bases and V by 1 base; bases with no gene match: 3. The CDR3 bases are TGTGCCAGCAGCTTGAGCAGGGGGCACTCCTACGAGCAGTACTTC. Protein product: CASSLSRGHSYEQYF. The entire variable domain, with the rest obtained from reference TRBV5-8 and TRBJ2-7, is as follows: EAGVTQSPTHLIKTRGQQATLRCSPISGHTSVYWYQQALGLGLQFLLWYDEGEERNRGNFPPRFSGRQFPNYSSELNVNALELEDSALYLCASSLSRGHSYEQYFGPGTRLTVT.

This chain connects TRBV5-1 to TRBJ2-5; 7 bases fit TRBD1. TRBJ2-7 explains the end of the DNA better; the J call may be wrong. This CDR3 is 15 amino acids long. Germline V gene data show CDR1 as SGHRS and CDR2 as YFSETQ. CDR3 in amino acids: CASSLGTGEIYEQYF. CDR3 in DNA: TGCGCCAGCAGCTTGGGTACAGGGGAGATCTACGAGCAGTACTTC.

V gene TRBV2 combines with J gene TRBJ1-5, with D possibly being TRBD1 (5 bases). Between the trimmed V and J ends, which lost 6 bases and 3 bases, there was a span of 15 bases. CDR1 SNHLY and CDR2 FYNNEI come from the germline V gene. The CDR3 runs 15 residues. CDR3 nucleotides: TGTGCCAGCAGCCGGGAGCGACAGCTCAATCAGCCCCAGCATTTT. This gives the protein CASSRERQLNQPQHF.

The V and J genes are TRBV30 and TRBJ2-7; D is possibly TRBD2 (5 bases). This CDR3 has 12 residues. V lost 1 base to trimming and J lost 3 bases, with 7 bases between them. CDR1 is GTSNPN and CDR2 is SVGIG in the germline V gene (reference sequence). CDR3 sequence (DNA): TGTGCCTGGAGTGGCGCGGGCTACGAGCAGTACTTC. Translation gives CAWSGAGYEQYF.

The V call is TRBV25-1, the J call TRBJ1-6, with D hard to call. Germline V gives CDR1 MGHDK, CDR2 SYGVNS. CDR3 size: 13 residues. Trimming took 2 bases from V and 7 from J, leaving 6 bases between them. CDR3 amino acids: CASSEMRNSPLHF. CDR3 in DNA: TGTGCCAGCAGTGAAATGAGGAATTCACCCCTCCACTTT.

The J gene is TRBJ1-1, the V gene TRBV5-1; the D gene is possibly TRBD1 (5 bases). Germline lookup yields CDR1 SGHRS and CDR2 YFSETQ. V was pared by 2 bases and J by 3 bases, with 14 bases between. This CDR3 is built from 15 residues. The CDR3 region is CASSFPDSGDTEAFF. The CDR3 DNA is TGCGCCAGCAGCTTTCCCGATTCGGGGGACACTGAAGCTTTCTTT. The whole variable domain, remainder taken from reference TRBV5-1 and TRBJ1-1, is KAGVTQTPRYLIKTRGQQVTLSCSPISGHRSVSWYQQTPGQGLQFLFEYFSETQRNKGNFPGRFSGRQFSNSRSEMNVSTLELGDSALYLCASSFPDSGDTEAFFGQGTRLTVV.

The rearrangement links TRBV4-2 to TRBJ1-6; no clear D. The germline V and J ends were trimmed by 1 base and 0 bases, with 7 bases remaining between them. Germline V gene data show CDR1 as LGHNA and CDR2 as YNFKEQ. This CDR3 contains 16 residues. The CDR3 bases are TGTGCCAGCAGCCAAGGCGGGAGCTCCTATAATTCACCCCTCCACTTT. This codes for CASSQGGSSYNSPLHF.

This chain uses TRBV5-6 with TRBJ2-2; tentative D call: TRBD1 (5 bases). The CDR3 spans 13 residues. The ends were cut back, 4 bases at V and 7 bases at J, with 11 bases in the middle. CDR1 is SGHDT and CDR2 is YYEEEE in the germline V gene. The CDR3 DNA sequence: TGTGCCAGCAGCCTACAGGAAAACGGGGAGCTGTTTTTT. Its translation: CASSLQENGELFF.

The V and J genes are TRBV23-1 and TRBJ2-5, with 11 bases matching TRBD1. TRBV23-1 is annotated as an ORF whose role is uncertain. The V segment lost 4 bases and the J segment 3 bases; nucleotides outside the gene matches: 4. This CDR3 has 15 residues. CDR3 sequence (DNA): TGCGCCAGCAGTCCCCTGGGACAGGGGGAAGAGACCCAGTACTTC. Amino acids: CASSPLGQGEETQYF.

V gene TRBV5-6 combines with J gene TRBJ2-5, with 8 positions matching TRBD2. The better agreement between TRBJ2-7 and the DNA end casts doubt on the J call. Germline CDR1 SGHDT, CDR2 YYEEEE. The CDR3 has 16 residues. This chain's CDR3 is CASSLGLALNSYEQYF. Written as DNA, the CDR3 is TGTGCCAGCAGCTTGGGACTAGCGCTAAACTCCTACGAGCAGTACTTC.

This clone was seen only a few times. V is TRBV2 and J is TRBJ2-2, with D tentatively TRBD1 (6 bases). This CDR3 contains 14 residues. V dropped 7 bases and J dropped 0 bases, with 9 bases sitting between them. From germline, CDR1 is SNHLY and CDR2 FYNNEI. Here the CDR3 reads CASIRTANTGELFF. In nucleotides, the CDR3 is TGTGCCAGCATTAGGACAGCGAACACCGGGGAGCTGTTTTTT. The full variable domain, its missing parts supplied by reference TRBV2 and TRBJ2-2, is EPEVTQTPSHQVTQMGQEVILRCVPISNHLYFYWYRQILGQKVEFLVSFYNNEISEKSEIFDDQFSVERPDGSNFTLKIRSTKLEDSAMYFCASIRTANTGELFFGEGSRLTVL.

The chain joins TRBV7-8 to TRBJ2-7; D is unclear. V lost 0 bases and J lost 7, with 16 bases in between. The CDR3 has 15 residues. Germline CDR1 SGHVS, CDR2 FQNEAQ. In DNA form, the CDR3 reads TGTGCCAGCAGCTTAGCAGACACTCAAGGTGGGGAGCAGTACTTC. It translates to CASSLADTQGGEQYF.

The CDR3 sequence: CAWRRQGANYGYTF. CDR3 DNA sequence: TGTGCCTGGAGGAGACAGGGGGCTAACTATGGCTACACCTTC. The chain links TRBV30 to TRBJ1-2, with 9 nucleotides matching TRBD1. The J segment lost 0 bases and the V segment lost 3 bases, leaving 2 bases of the junction unmatched. CDR3 length equals 14 residues. Germline CDR1 reads GTSNPN; CDR2 reads SVGIG (reference sequence).